This T cell receptor beta chain came from a study of T cell repertoires in cytomegalovirus infection. TCRdb processed the reads anew with MiXCR; each CDR3 protein has one entry. The table shows about 700,000 distinct CDR3 sequences, with roughly 33% occurring only once. CDR3 length equals 13 residues. V was cut by 2 bases and J by 4 bases, with 7 bases left in between. Germline loops: CDR1 SGHNT, CDR2 YENEEA. As concerns this clonotype: What it recognizes is unknown.

This receptor was identified in a human donor in good health (CMV status not recorded). Some clones in this sample may be carry-over from other donors' samples. The chain recombines TRBV11-3 with TRBJ2-3; D call uncertain. Sample: cultured PBMCs, taken from culture after CMV antigen stimulation. CDR3 sequence: CASSLKRADTQYF. In DNA form, the CDR3 reads TGTGCCAGCAGCTTAAAAAGGGCAGATACGCAGTATTTT.